This paragraph covers one TCR beta chain sequence. Its specificity is not known. Germline V gene data show CDR1 as SQVTM and CDR2 as ANQGSEA. The CDR3 spans 12 residues. V shed 4 bases and J shed 4 bases, with 10 bases lying between them. The TCR beta cDNA libraries carried unique molecular identifiers. T cells, about 0.95 to 10 million of them, yielded approximately 500,000 cDNA molecules. TCRdb reprocessed the PCR reads with MiXCR, giving one entry per CDR3 protein. Seen here are roughly 620,000 distinct CDR3 sequences, 44% observed once, and the top ten hold more than 1.5%. These data come from a study of post-analysis software for immune sequencing data. Broader study findings: Five or six TRBV segments, TRBV5-6, TRBV5-1 and TRBV20-1 among them, were found more frequent in patients than controls.

This sequence was found in a girl under 18 with multiple sclerosis. Input material: blood. The gene calls are TRBV29-1 and TRBJ1-1, with D unclear. The CDR3 DNA is TGCAGCGTTGTCCCTGCGGGCACTGAAGCTTTCTTT. It specifies CSVVPAGTEAFF.